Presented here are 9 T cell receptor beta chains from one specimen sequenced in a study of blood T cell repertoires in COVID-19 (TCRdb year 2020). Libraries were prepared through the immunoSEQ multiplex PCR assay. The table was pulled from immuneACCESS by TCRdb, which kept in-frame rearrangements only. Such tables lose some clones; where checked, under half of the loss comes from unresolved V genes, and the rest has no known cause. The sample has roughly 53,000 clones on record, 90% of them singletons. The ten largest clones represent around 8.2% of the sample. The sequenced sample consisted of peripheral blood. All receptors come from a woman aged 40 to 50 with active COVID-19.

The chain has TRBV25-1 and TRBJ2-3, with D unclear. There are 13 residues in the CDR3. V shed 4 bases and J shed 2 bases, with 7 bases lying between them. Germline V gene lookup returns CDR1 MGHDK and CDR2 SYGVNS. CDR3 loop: CASSASVTDTQYF. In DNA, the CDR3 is TGTGCCAGCAGTGCGTCGGTCACAGATACGCAGTATTTT.

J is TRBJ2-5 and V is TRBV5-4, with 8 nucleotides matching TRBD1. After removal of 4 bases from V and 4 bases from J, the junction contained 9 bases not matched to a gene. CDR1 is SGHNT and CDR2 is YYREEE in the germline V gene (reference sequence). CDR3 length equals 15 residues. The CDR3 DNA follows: TGTGCCAGCAGCCGAGACAGGGGAAAGGGAGAGACCCAGTACTTC. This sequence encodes CASSRDRGKGETQYF. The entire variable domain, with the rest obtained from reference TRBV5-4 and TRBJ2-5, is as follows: ETGVTQSPTHLIKTRGQQVTLRCSSQSGHNTVSWYQQALGQGPQFIFQYYREEENGRGNFPPRFSGLQFPNYSSELNVNALELDDSALYLCASSRDRGKGETQYFGPGTRLLVL.

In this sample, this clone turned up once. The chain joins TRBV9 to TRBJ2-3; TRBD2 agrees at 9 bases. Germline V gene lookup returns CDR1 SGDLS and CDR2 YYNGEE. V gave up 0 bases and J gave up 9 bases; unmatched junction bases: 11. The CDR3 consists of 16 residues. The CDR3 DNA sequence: TGTGCCAGCAGCGTAGAGGGGACTAGCAAGTCCGGAACGCAGTATTTT. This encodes CASSVEGTSKSGTQYF.

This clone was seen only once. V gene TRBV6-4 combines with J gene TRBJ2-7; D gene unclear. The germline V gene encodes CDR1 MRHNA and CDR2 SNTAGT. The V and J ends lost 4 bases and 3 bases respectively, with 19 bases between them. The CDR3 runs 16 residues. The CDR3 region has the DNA TGTGCCAGCAGTGGAGTAGCCCCACGTAGAAACTACGAGCAGTACTTC. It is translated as CASSGVAPRRNYEQYF.

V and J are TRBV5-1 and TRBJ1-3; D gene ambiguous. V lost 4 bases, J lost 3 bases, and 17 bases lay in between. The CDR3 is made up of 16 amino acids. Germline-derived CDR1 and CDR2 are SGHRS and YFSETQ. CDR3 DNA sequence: TGCGCCAGCAGCACGGAGGAGGGTTCTGGTGGAAACACCATATATTTT. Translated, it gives CASSTEEGSGGNTIYF.

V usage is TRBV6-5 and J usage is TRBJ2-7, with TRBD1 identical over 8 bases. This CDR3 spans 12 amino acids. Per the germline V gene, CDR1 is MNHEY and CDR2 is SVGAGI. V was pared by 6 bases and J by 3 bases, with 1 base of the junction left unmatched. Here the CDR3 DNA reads TGTGCCAGCAGGGGGACAGGCTACGAGCAGTACTTC. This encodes CASRGTGYEQYF.

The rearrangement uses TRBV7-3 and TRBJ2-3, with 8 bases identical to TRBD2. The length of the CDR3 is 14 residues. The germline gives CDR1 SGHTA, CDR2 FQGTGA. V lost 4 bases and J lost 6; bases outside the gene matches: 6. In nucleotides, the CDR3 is TGTGCCAGCAGCTCGTTGACTAGCGCGGATACGCAGTATTTT. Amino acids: CASSSLTSADTQYF. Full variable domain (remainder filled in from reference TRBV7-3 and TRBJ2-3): GAGVSQTPSNKVTEKGKYVELRCDPISGHTALYWYRQSLGQGPEFLIYFQGTGAADDSGLPNDRFFAVRPEGSVSTLKIQRTERGDSAVYLCASSSLTSADTQYFGPGTRLTVL.

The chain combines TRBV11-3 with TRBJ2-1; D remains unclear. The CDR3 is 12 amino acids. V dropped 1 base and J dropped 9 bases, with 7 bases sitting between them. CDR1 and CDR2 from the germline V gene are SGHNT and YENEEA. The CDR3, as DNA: TGTGCCAGCAGCTTAGTTCCGGGTGAGCAGTTCTTC. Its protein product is CASSLVPGEQFF.

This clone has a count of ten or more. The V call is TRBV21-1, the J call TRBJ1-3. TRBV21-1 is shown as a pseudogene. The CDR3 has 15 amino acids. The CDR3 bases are TGTGCCAGCTTCGCGGGGGGGCGATCTGGAAACACCATATATTTT. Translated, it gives CASFAGGRSGNTIYF.